This T cell receptor beta chain was identified in a study of tumor-infiltrating lymphocytes in primary liver carcinoma. Study in general: Surgery removed the patients' primary liver carcinoma. Tissue type made little difference to sample yields of roughly 3.65 to 7.13 million productive TCRbeta reads.

cDNA specific to TCR beta was made from around 470 ng of total RNA, with a constant-region primer employed for priming. Each TCR beta library was derived from three nested multiplex PCR rounds that employed slightly modified ARM-PCR. The first two PCR rounds used TRBV1-TRBV30 primers with a Cbeta primer, 9 to 11 cycles each. TCRdb re-analysed the multiplex PCR reads in MiXCR, keeping a single row per CDR3 protein. The sample shows 300,000 to 350,000 distinct CDR3 sequences, around three fifths of them seen only once. The authors took blood RNA from unsorted whole blood and also extracted germline DNA. Around 3.9 milliliters of peripheral blood were drawn preoperatively. V was cut by 7 bases and J by 5 bases, with 14 bases left in between. This CDR3 comprises 12 residues. Germline V gene sequence: CDR1 DFQATT, CDR2 SNEGSKA (reference sequence).

The sequenced material came from peripheral blood. The TCR was taken from a middle-aged man with primary liver carcinoma and hepatitis B virus infection. The chain combines TRBV20-1 with TRBJ2-5; D might be TRBD1 (6 bases). The CDR3 DNA reads as TGCAGTGATCGTCCAGGGGCCGAGACCCAGTACTTC. It specifies CSDRPGAETQYF.